This TCR beta chain emerged from a study of cytomegalovirus exposure and HLA in healthy donors. Some clones are missing from TCRdb's copy, which holds only in-frame ones; the method was immunoSEQ multiplex PCR. The sample carries about 49,000 clones, about 90% recorded once. The CDR3 totals 17 residues. V lost 6 bases and J 3 bases, leaving 23 bases between the germline ends. Germline lookup yields CDR1 SNHLY and CDR2 FYNNEI. Points from the study as a whole: A few chains linked to CMV were shown in vitro to be specific for CMV antigens. For most TCR sequences rarity was the rule, although some public TCRs occurred in many donors. Accounts indicate the classifier identified cytomegalovirus status with strong specificity and sensitivity. TCR beta chains numbering approximately 150 were designated cytomegalovirus-associated.

As to this clone: No antigen is known for it.

This TCR was recovered from a man between 18 and 35 years old in good health and CMV-seronegative. Source material: PBMCs. The chain links TRBV2 to TRBJ1-2; D possibly corresponds to TRBD1 (6 bases). CDR3 in DNA: TGTGCCAGCAGGGCGGCCTTGCCCCGGGACACCGACTATGGCTACACCTTC. Its protein product is CASRAALPRDTDYGYTF.